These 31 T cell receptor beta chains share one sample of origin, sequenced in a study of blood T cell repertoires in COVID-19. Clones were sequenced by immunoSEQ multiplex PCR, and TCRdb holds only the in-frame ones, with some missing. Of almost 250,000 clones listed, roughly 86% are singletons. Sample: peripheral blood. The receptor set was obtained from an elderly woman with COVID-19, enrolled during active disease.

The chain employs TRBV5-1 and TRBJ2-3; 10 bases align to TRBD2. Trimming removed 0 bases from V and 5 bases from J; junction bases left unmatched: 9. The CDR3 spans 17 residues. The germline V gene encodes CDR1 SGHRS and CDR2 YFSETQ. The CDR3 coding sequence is TGCGCCAGCAGCTTGGCCCCAGCGGGGGGGCAGCAAGATACGCAGTATTTT. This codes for CASSLAPAGGQQDTQYF.

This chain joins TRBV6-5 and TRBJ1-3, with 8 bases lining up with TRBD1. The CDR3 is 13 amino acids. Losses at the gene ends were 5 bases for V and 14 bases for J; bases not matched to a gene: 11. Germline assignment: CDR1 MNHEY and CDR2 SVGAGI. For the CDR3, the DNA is TGTGCCAGCAGTCCCGGGACAGGTTCGGGAGTATATTTT. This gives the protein CASSPGTGSGVYF.

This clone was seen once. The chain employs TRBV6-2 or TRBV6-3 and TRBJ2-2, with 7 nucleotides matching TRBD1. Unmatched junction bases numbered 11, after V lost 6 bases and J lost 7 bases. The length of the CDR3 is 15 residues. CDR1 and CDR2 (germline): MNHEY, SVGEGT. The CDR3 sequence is CASSNTGQVVGELFF. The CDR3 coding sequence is TGTGCCAGCAGCAATACTGGACAGGTGGTCGGGGAGCTGTTTTTT.

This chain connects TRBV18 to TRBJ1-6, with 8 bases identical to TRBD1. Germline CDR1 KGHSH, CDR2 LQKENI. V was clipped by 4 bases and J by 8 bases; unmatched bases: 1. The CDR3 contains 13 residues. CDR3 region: CASSLTGDSPLHF. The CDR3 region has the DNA TGTGCCAGCTCACTGACAGGGGATTCACCCCTCCACTTT.

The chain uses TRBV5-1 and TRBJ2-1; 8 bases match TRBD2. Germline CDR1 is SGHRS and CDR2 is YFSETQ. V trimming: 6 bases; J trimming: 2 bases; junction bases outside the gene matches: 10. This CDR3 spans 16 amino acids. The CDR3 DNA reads TGCGCCAGCACCCAGTCGGCGGGGGGAACCTACAATGAGCAGTTCTTC. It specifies CASTQSAGGTYNEQFF.

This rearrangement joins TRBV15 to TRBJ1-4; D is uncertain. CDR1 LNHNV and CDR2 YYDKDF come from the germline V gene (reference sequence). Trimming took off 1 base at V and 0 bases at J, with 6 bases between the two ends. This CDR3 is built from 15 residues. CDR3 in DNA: TGTGCCACCAGCAGAGTGGGAGCAACTAATGAAAAACTGTTTTTT. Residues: CATSRVGATNEKLFF.

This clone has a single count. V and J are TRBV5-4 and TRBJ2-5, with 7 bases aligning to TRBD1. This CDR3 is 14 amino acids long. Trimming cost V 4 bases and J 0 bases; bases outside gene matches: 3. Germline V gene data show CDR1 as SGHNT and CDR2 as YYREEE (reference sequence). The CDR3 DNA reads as TGTGCCAGCAGCCGGGGACAGAACCAAGAGACCCAGTACTTC. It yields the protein CASSRGQNQETQYF. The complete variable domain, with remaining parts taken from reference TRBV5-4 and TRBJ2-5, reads ETGVTQSPTHLIKTRGQQVTLRCSSQSGHNTVSWYQQALGQGPQFIFQYYREEENGRGNFPPRFSGLQFPNYSSELNVNALELDDSALYLCASSRGQNQETQYFGPGTRLLVL.

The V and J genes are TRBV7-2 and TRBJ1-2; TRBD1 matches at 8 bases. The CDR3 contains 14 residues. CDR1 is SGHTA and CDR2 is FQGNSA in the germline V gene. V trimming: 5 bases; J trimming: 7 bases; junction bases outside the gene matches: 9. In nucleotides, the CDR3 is TGTGCCAGCAGCGCCGACGGACAGGGTCTTGGCTACACCTTC. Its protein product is CASSADGQGLGYTF.

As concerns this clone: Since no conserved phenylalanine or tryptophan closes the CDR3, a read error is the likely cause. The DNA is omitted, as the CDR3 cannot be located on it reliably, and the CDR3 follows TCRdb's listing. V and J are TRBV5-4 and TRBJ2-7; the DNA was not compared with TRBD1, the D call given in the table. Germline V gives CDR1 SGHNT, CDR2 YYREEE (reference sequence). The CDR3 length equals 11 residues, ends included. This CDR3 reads CASSEDRLSVA.

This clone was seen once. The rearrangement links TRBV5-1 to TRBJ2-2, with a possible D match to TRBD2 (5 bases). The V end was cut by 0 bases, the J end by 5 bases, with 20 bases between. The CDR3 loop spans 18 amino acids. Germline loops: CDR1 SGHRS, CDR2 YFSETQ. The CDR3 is CASSLAGISQSGTGELFF. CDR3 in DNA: TGCGCCAGCAGCTTGGCCGGGATATCCCAGTCGGGTACCGGGGAGCTGTTTTTT. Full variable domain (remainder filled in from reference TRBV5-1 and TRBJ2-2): KAGVTQTPRYLIKTRGQQVTLSCSPISGHRSVSWYQQTPGQGLQFLFEYFSETQRNKGNFPGRFSGRQFSNSRSEMNVSTLELGDSALYLCASSLAGISQSGTGELFFGEGSRLTVL.

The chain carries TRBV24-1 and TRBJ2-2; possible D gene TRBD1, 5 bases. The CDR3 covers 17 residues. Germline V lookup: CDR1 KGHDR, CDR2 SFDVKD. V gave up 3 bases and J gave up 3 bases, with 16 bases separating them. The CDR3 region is CATSDLGAPTYTGELFF. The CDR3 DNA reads TGTGCCACCAGTGATCTAGGGGCACCTACGTACACCGGGGAGCTGTTTTTT.

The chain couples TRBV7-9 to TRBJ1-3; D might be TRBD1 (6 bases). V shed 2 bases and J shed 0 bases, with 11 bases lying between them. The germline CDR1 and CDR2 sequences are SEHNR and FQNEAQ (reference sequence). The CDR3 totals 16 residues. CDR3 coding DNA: TGTGCCAGCAGCTTAAAGGGACATTTCTCTGGAAACACCATATATTTT. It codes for CASSLKGHFSGNTIYF.

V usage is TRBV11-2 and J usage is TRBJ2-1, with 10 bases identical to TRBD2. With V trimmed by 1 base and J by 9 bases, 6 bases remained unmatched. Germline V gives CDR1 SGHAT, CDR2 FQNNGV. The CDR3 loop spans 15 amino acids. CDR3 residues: CASSLGAGGPGEQFF. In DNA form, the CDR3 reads TGTGCCAGCAGCTTAGGAGCGGGGGGGCCAGGTGAGCAGTTCTTC.

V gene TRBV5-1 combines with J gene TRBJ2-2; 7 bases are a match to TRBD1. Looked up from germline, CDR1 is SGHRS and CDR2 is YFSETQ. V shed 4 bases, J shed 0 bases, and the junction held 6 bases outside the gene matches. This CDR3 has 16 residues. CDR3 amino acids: CASSDYGQANTGELFF. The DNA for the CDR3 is TGCGCCAGCAGCGACTACGGACAGGCGAACACCGGGGAGCTGTTTTTT.

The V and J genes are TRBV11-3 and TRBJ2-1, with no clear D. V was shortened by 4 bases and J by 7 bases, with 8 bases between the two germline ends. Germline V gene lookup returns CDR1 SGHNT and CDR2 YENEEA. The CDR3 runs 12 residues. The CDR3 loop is CASSSVGNEQFF. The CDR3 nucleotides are TGTGCCAGCAGCTCGGTCGGGAATGAGCAGTTCTTC.

The chain's CDR3 is CASRATGDQPQHF. CDR3 nucleotides: TGTGCCAGCAGAGCGACAGGGGATCAGCCCCAGCATTTT. The chain couples TRBV12-3 or TRBV12-4 to TRBJ1-5, with 8 nucleotides matching TRBD1. V shed 6 bases, J shed 5 bases, and the junction held 3 bases outside the gene matches. This CDR3 has 13 residues.

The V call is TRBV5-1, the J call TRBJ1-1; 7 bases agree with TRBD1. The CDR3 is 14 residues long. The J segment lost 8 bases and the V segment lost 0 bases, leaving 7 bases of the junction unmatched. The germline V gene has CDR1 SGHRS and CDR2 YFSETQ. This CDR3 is CASSLEGSGGEAFF. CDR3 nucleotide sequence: TGCGCCAGCAGCTTGGAAGGTTCAGGGGGGGAAGCTTTCTTT.

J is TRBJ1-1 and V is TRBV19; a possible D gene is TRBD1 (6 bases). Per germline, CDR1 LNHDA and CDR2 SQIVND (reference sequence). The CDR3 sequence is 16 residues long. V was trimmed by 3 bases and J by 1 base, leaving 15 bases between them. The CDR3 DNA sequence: TGTGCCAGTAGTATTCGACAGGCCAGAAGGAACACTGAAGCTTTCTTT. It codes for CASSIRQARRNTEAFF.

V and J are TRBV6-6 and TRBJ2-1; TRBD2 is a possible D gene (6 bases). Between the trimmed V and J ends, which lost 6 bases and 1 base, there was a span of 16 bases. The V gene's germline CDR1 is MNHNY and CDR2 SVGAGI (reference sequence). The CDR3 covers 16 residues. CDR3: CASRPRGDLSYNEQFF. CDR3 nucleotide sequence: TGTGCCAGCAGACCCCGCGGGGATTTATCCTACAATGAGCAGTTCTTC.

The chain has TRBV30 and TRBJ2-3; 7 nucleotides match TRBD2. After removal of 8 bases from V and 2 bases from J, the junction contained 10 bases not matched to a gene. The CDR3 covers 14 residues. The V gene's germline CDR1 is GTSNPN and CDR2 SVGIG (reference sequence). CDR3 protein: CAGVWRGYTDTQYF. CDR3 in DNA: TGTGCCGGGGTGTGGCGGGGGTACACAGATACGCAGTATTTT. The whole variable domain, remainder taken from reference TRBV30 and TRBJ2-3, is SQTIHQWPATLVQPVGSPLSLECTVEGTSNPNLYWYRQAAGRGLQLLFYSVGIGQISSEVPQNLSASRPQDRQFILSSKKLLLSDSGFYLCAGVWRGYTDTQYFGPGTRLTVL.

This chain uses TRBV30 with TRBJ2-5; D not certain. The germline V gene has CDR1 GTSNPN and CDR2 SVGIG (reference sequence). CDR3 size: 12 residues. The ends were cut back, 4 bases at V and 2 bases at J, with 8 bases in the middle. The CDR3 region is CAWNGGQETQYF. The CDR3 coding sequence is TGTGCCTGGAATGGCGGACAAGAGACCCAGTACTTC.

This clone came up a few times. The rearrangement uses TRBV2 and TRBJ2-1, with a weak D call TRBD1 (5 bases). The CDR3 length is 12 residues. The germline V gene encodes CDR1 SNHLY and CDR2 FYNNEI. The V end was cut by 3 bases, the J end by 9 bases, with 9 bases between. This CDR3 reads CASSETVGEQFF. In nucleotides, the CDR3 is TGTGCCAGCAGTGAGACAGTAGGTGAGCAGTTCTTC.

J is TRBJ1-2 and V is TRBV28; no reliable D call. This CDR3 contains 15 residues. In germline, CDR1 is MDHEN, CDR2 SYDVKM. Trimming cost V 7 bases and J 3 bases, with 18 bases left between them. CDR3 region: CASMPAGKHYYGYTF. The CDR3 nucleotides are TGTGCCAGCATGCCGGCGGGGAAACATTACTATGGCTACACCTTC.

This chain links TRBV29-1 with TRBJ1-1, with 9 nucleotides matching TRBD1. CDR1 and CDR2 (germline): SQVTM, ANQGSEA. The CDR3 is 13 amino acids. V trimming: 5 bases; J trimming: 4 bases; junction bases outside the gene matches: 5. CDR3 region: CSVSTGGSTEAFF. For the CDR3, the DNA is TGCAGCGTTTCGACAGGGGGGAGCACTGAAGCTTTCTTT.

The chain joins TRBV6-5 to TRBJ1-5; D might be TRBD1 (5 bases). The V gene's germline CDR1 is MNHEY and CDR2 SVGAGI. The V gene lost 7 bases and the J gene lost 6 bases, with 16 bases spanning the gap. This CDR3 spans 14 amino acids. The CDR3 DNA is TGTGCCAGCATGACACAGGTTTCTCGTCAGCCCCAGCATTTT. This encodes CASMTQVSRQPQHF.

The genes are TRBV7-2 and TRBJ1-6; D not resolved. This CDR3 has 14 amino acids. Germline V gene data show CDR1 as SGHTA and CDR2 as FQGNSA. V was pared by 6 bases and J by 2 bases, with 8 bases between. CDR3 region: CASSDTTYNSPLHF. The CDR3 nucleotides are TGTGCCAGCAGTGACACAACCTATAATTCACCCCTCCACTTT.

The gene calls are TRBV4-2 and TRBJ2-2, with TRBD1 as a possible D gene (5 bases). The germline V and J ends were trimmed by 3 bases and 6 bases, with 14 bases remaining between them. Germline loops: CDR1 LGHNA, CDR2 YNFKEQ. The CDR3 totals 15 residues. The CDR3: CASSQGRVIAGELFF. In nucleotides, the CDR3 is TGTGCCAGCAGCCAGGGCAGGGTAATAGCCGGGGAGCTGTTTTTT.

CDR3 sequence (DNA): TGCGCCAGCAGTGGGAGTTGGGACTATGGCTACACCTTC. Amino acids: CASSGSWDYGYTF. The chain joins TRBV10-2 to TRBJ1-2, with D unclear. Trimming removed 4 bases at V and 3 bases at J, with 9 bases between. CDR1 is WSHSY, CDR2 SAAADI, per germline. There are 13 residues in the CDR3.

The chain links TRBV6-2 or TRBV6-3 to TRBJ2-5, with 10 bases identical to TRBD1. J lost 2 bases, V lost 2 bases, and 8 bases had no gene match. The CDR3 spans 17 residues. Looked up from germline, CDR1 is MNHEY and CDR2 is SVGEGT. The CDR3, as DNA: TGTGCCAGCAGTTACAGAGTGGGGACAGGGGTTCAAGAGACCCAGTACTTC. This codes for CASSYRVGTGVQETQYF.

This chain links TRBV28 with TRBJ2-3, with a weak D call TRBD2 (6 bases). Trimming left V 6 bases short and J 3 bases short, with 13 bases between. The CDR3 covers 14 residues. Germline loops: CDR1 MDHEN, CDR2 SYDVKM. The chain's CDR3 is CASSGRGRTDTQYF. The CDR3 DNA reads TGTGCCAGCAGCGGACGGGGGAGGACAGATACGCAGTATTTT.

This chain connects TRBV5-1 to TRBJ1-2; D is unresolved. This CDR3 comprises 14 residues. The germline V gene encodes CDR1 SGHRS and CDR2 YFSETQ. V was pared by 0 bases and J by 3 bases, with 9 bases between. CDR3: CASSLAAKYYGYTF. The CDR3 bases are TGCGCCAGCAGCTTGGCCGCTAAGTACTATGGCTACACCTTC.